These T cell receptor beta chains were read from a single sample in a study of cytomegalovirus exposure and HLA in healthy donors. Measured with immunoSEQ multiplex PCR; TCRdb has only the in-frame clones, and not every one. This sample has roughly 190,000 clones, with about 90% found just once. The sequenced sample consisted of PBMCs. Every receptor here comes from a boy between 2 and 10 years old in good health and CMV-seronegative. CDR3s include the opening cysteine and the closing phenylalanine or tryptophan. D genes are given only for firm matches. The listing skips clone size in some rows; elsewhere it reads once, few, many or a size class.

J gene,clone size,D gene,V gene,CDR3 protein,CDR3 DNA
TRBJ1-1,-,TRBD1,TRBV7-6,CAIDRGGAEAFF,TGTGCCATCGACAGGGGGGGGGCTGAAGCTTTCTTT
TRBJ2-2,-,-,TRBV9,CASSVELHGGINTGELFF,TGTGCCAGCAGCGTAGAACTCCACGGCGGAATAAACACCGGGGAGCTGTTTTTT
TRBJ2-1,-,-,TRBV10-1,CASSAVIRGNEQFF,TGCGCCAGCAGTGCTGTGATTCGGGGGAATGAGCAGTTCTTC
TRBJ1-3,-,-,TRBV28,CASMHNSGNTIYF,TGTGCCAGCATGCACAACTCTGGAAACACCATATATTTT
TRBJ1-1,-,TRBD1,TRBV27,CASSSLGQGREAFF,TGTGCCAGCAGTTCCCTCGGACAGGGGCGTGAAGCTTTCTTT
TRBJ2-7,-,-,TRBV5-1,CASTPDSSSYEQYF,TGCGCCAGCACCCCCGACTCGAGCTCCTACGAGCAGTACTTC
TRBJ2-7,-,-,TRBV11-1,CASSLEKGSYEQYF,TGTGCCAGCAGCTTAGAAAAGGGGTCCTACGAGCAGTACTTC
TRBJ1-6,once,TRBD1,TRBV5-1,CASSGGTVRLNSPLHF,TGCGCCAGCAGCGGAGGGACAGTTCGCCTCAATTCACCCCTCCACTTT
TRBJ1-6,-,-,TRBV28,CASSFTGGARSPLHF,TGTGCCAGCAGTTTTACCGGGGGGGCACGGTCACCCCTCCACTTT
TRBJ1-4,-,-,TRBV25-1,CASSEGRVVEKLFF,TGTGCCAGCAGTGAGGGCAGGGTCGTTGAAAAACTGTTTTTT
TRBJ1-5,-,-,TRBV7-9,CASSPPEGGAQHF,TGTGCCAGCAGCCCCCCCGAGGGGGGGGCCCAGCATTTT
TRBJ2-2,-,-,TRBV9,CASSVAPSANTGELFF,TGTGCCAGCAGCGTAGCTCCTAGCGCGAACACCGGGGAGCTGTTTTTT
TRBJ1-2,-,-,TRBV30,CAWIGGQVMGYTF,TGTGCCTGGATTGGAGGGCAGGTGATGGGCTACACCTTC
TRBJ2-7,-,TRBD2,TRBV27,CASAPGLAGVEQYF,TGCGCCAGCGCCCCGGGACTAGCGGGGGTCGAGCAGTACTTC
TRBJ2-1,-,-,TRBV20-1,CSARDTPEQFF,TGCAGTGCTAGAGACACTCCTGAGCAGTTCTTC
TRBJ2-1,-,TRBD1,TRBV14,CASSQLGQGSYNEQFF,TGTGCCAGCAGCCAATTGGGACAGGGCTCCTACAATGAGCAGTTCTTC
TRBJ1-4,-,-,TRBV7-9,CSSAEATNEKLFF,TGTTCCTCCGCTGAGGCAACTAATGAAAAACTGTTTTTT
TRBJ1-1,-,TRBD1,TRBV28,CASSLWGQGVLSEAFF,TGTGCCAGCAGTTTATGGGGACAGGGGGTTTTGTCTGAAGCTTTCTTT
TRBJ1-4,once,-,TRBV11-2,CASSLVQGNEKLFF,TGTGCCAGCAGCTTAGTACAGGGCAATGAAAAACTGTTTTTT
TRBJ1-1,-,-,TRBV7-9,CASGLRETEAFF,TGTGCCAGCGGTCTTAGGGAGACTGAAGCTTTCTTT
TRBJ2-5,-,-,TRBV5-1,CASSLSSPETQYF,TGCGCCAGCAGCTTATCCAGTCCCGAGACCCAGTACTTC
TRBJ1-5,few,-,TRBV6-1,CASSEQVVQPQHF,TGTGCCAGCAGTGAGCAGGTGGTGCAGCCCCAGCATTTT
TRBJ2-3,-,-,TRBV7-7,CASSPMTESTDTQYF,TGTGCCAGCAGCCCTATGACTGAGAGCACAGATACGCAGTATTTT
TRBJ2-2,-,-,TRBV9,CASSVGDERGELFF,TGTGCCAGCAGCGTAGGAGACGAGCGCGGGGAGCTGTTTTTT
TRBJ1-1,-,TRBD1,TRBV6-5,CASSPRQGATEAFF,TGTGCCAGCAGCCCTAGACAGGGGGCCACTGAAGCTTTCTTT
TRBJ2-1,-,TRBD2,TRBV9,CASTSGGIGEQFF,TGTGCCTCGACTAGCGGGGGGATCGGTGAGCAGTTCTTC
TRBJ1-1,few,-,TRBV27,CASLDRTARDTEAFF,TGTGCCAGCCTCGATAGGACAGCTCGGGACACTGAAGCTTTCTTT
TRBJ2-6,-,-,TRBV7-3,CASSQVLAGANVLTF,TGTGCCAGCAGCCAAGTCTTAGCTGGGGCCAACGTCCTGACTTTC
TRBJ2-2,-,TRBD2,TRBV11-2,CASSFSGGLYTGELFF,TGTGCCAGCAGCTTCAGCGGGGGACTTTACACCGGGGAGCTGTTTTTT
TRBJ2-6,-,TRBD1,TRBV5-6,CASSSSPGQALGGANVLTF,TGTGCCAGCAGCTCTTCTCCGGGACAGGCCCTGGGGGGGGCCAACGTCCTGACTTTC
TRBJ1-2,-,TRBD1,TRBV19,CASSMTSTGARGAHGYTF,TGTGCCAGTAGTATGACTTCGACAGGGGCTCGAGGGGCCCATGGCTACACCTTC
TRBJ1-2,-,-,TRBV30,CALTTGNGYTF,TGTGCCTTAACCACGGGGAACGGCTACACCTTC
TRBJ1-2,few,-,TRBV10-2,CASSAQVGYGYTF,TGCGCCAGCAGTGCTCAGGTCGGCTATGGCTACACCTTC
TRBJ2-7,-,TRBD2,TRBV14,CASSFGTSGYEQYF,TGTGCCAGCAGCTTCGGGACTAGCGGCTACGAGCAGTACTTC
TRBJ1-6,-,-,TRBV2,CASSGQNNSPLHF,TGTGCCAGCAGTGGACAGAATAATTCACCCCTCCACTTT
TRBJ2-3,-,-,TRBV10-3,CAFSPGATRTDTQYF,TGTGCCTTCTCTCCAGGGGCGACACGCACAGATACGCAGTATTTT
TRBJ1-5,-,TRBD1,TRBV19,CASSLSGQGPTHQPQHF,TGTGCCAGTAGTCTAAGCGGACAGGGACCTACCCATCAGCCCCAGCATTTT
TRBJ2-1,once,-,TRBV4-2,CASSQWKRSYNEQFF,TGTGCCAGCAGCCAATGGAAGCGCTCCTACAATGAGCAGTTCTTC
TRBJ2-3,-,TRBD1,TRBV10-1,CASSSTGPSTQYF,TGCGCCAGCAGTTCGACAGGGCCGAGCACGCAGTATTTT
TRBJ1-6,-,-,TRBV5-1,CASSLHSLVDSPLHF,TGCGCCAGCAGCTTGCACAGTTTGGTAGATTCACCCCTCCACTTT
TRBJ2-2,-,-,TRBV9,CASSPRPSYSTGELFF,TGTGCCAGCAGCCCCCGCCCTAGCTATTCCACCGGGGAGCTGTTTTTT
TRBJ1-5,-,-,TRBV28,CASKVQVAFGQPQHF,TGTGCCAGCAAGGTCCAGGTTGCTTTCGGTCAGCCCCAGCATTTT
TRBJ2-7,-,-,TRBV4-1,CASSQGREPSYEQYF,TGCGCCAGCAGCCAAGGTCGGGAGCCCTCCTACGAGCAGTACTTC
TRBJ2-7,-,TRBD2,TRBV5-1,CASSITSGSTYEQYF,TGCGCCAGCAGCATAACTAGCGGGAGTACCTACGAGCAGTACTTC
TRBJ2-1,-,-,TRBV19,CASSISQGWDEQFF,TGTGCCAGTAGTATCTCCCAGGGGTGGGATGAGCAGTTCTTC
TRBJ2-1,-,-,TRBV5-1,CASSEWGRETYNEQFF,TGCGCCAGCTCCGAGTGGGGGCGGGAGACCTACAATGAGCAGTTCTTC
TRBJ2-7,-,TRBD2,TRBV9,CASSEGLAGYYEQYF,TGTGCCAGCAGCGAAGGACTAGCGGGATACTACGAGCAGTACTTC
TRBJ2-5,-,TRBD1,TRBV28,CASSFRTGVREQYF,TGTGCCAGCAGTTTCAGGACAGGGGTGAGGGAGCAGTACTTC
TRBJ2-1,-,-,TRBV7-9,CASSTHYNEQFF,TGTGCCAGCAGCACACACTACAATGAGCAGTTCTTC
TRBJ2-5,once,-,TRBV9,CASSSLSGQETQYF,TGTGCCAGCAGCTCGCTGAGCGGACAAGAGACCCAGTACTTC
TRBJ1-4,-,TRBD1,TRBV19,CASSGQGGGEKLFF,TGTGCCAGTAGCGGACAGGGAGGAGGTGAAAAACTGTTTTTT
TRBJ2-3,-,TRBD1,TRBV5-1,CASSLGTGTDTQYF,TGCGCCAGCAGCTTGGGGACAGGGACAGATACGCAGTATTTT
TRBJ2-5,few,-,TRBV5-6,CASSLFVFGETQYF,TGTGCCAGCAGCTTGTTCGTTTTCGGAGAGACCCAGTACTTC
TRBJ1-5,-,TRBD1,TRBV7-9,CASSPTGEEGQPQHF,TGTGCCAGCAGCCCGACAGGGGAAGAAGGTCAGCCCCAGCATTTT
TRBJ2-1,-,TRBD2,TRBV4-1,CASSPIGLAGVQNSYNEQFF,TGCGCCAGCAGCCCGATCGGACTAGCGGGAGTGCAAAACTCCTACAATGAGCAGTTCTTC
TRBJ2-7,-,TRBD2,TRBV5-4,CASSLPAGLPREQYF,TGTGCCAGCAGCTTGCCAGCGGGGCTGCCTAGGGAGCAGTACTTC
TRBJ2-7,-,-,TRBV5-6,CASSLAADSFVYEQYF,TGTGCCAGCAGCTTGGCCGCAGACAGTTTTGTGTACGAGCAGTACTTC
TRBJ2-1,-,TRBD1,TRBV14,CASSHRQGLRDEQFF,TGTGCCAGCAGCCATCGACAGGGGCTACGTGATGAGCAGTTCTTC
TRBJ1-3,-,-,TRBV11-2,CASSGSSGNTIYF,TGTGCCAGCAGCGGCAGCTCTGGAAACACCATATATTTT
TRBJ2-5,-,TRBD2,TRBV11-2,CASSLTSGGRETQYF,TGTGCCAGCAGCTTGACTAGCGGGGGGCGAGAGACCCAGTACTTC